This paragraph covers one TCR beta chain sequence. Its target is unknown. Measured with immunoSEQ multiplex PCR; TCRdb has only the in-frame clones, and not every one. The table has 85,000 to 100,000 clones, about 93% seen once. This sample is drawn from a study of graft-versus-host responses after intestinal transplantation. The CDR3 runs to 15 residues. Germline V gene lookup returns CDR1 MNHNS and CDR2 SASEGT. V was pared by 2 bases and J by 0 bases, with 0 bases of the junction left unmatched. The sequence came from a human donor who received an intestinal transplant. This chain links TRBV6-1 with TRBJ2-1, with 8 nucleotides matching TRBD2. Sample: unstimulated CD8+ T cells sorted from spleen or lymph node cells, taken before intestinal transplant. The CDR3 sequence: CASSEREGSYNEQFF. The CDR3 bases are TGTGCCAGCAGTGAACGGGAGGGCTCCTACAATGAGCAGTTCTTC.